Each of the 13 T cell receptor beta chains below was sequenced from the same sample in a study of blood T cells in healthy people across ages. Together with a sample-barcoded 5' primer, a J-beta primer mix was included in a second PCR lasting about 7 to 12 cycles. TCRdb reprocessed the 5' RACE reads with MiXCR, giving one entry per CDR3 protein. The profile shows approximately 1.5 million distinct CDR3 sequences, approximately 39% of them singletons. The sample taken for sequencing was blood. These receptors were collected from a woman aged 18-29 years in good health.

CDR3 sequence reads: CASSQGTLIYEQYF. DNA for the CDR3: TGTGCCAGCAGCCAAGGTACACTGATATACGAGCAGTACTTC. The chain joins TRBV14 to TRBJ2-7; D gene unclear. V was shortened by 1 base and J by 4 bases, with 11 bases between the two germline ends. This CDR3 has 14 residues. Germline V gene lookup returns CDR1 SGHDN and CDR2 FVKESK.

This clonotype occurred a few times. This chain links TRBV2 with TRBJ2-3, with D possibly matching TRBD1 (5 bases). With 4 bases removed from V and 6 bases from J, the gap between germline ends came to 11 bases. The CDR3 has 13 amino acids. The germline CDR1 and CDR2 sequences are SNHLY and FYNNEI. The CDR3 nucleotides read TGTGCCAGCAGTGTGTTCTCAGGGGATACGCAGTATTTT. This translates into CASSVFSGDTQYF.

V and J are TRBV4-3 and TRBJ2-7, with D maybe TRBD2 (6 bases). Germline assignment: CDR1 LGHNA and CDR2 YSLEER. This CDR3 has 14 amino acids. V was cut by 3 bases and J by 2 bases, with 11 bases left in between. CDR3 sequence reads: CASSQGEAPYEQYF. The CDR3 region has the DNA TGCGCCAGCAGCCAGGGGGAGGCCCCCTACGAGCAGTACTTC.

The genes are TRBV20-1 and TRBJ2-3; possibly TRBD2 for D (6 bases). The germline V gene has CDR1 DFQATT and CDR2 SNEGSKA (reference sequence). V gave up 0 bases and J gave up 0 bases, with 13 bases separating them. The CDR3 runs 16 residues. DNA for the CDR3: TGCAGTGCTAGAGAACTCCAGCGGGCGAGCACAGATACGCAGTATTTT. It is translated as CSARELQRASTDTQYF.

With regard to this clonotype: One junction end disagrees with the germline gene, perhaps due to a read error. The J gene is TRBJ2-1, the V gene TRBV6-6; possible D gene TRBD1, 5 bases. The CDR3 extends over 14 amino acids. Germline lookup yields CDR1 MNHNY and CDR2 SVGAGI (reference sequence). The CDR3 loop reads CTSSYSERGNEPFF. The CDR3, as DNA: TGTACCAGCAGTTACTCGGAAAGGGGCAATGAGCCGTTCTTC.

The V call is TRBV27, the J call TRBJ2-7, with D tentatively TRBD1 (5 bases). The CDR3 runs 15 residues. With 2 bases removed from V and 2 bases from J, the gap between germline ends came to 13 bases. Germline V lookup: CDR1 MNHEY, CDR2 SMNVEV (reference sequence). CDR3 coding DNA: TGTGCCAGCAGTTTAACGACAGAGATCACCTACGAGCAGTACTTC. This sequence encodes CASSLTTEITYEQYF.

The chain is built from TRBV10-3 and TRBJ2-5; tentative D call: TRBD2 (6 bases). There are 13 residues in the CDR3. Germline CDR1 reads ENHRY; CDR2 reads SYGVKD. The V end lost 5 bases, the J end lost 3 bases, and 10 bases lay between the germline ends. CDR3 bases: TGTGCCATCAGTTGGGAGGAAGAAGAGACCCAGTACTTC. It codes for CAISWEEEETQYF.

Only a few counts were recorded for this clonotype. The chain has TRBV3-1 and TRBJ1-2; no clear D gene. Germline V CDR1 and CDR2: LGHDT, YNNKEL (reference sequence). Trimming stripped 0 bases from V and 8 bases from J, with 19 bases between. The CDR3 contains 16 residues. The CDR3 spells CASSQDRRYGEEGYTF. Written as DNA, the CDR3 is TGTGCCAGCAGCCAAGATCGGCGTTATGGGGAGGAGGGCTACACCTTC.

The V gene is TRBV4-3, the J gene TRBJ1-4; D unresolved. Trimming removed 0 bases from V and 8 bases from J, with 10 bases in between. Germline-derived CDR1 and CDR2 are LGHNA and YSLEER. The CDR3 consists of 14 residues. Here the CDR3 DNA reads TGCGCCAGCAGCCAAGAACGGGTTGGGGAAAAACTGTTTTTT. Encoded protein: CASSQERVGEKLFF.

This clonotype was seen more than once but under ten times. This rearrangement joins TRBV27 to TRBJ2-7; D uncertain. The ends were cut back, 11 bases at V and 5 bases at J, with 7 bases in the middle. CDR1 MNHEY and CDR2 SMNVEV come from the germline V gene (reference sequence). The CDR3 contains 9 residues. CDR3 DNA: TGTGCCCCCAGACACGAGCAGTACTTC. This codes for CAPRHEQYF.

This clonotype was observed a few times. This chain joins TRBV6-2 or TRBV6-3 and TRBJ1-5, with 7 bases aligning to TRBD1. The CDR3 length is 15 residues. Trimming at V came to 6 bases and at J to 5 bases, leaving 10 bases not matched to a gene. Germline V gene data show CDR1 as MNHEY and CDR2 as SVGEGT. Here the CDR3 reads CASRQTGDPYQPQHF. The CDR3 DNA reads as TGTGCCAGCAGGCAAACAGGGGACCCTTATCAGCCCCAGCATTTT.

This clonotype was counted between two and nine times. The CDR3 region has the DNA TGTGCCAGCAGCCGTACACTTCAGGGGAAACCTGAAAAACTGTTTTTT. Translation: CASSRTLQGKPEKLFF. This chain links TRBV4-2 with TRBJ1-4, with a weak D call TRBD1 (6 bases). Trimming pared 4 bases from V and 7 bases from J, leaving 19 bases between. The germline gives CDR1 LGHNA, CDR2 YNFKEQ. The CDR3 has 16 amino acids.

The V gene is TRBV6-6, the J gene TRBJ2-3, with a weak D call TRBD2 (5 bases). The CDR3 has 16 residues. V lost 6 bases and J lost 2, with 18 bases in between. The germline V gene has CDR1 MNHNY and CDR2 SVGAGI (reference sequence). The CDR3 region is CASRLEGAAFTDTQYF. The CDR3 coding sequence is TGTGCCAGCAGATTAGAGGGAGCCGCGTTCACAGATACGCAGTATTTT.